This T cell receptor (beta chain) stems from a study of blood T cell repertoires in COVID-19. CDR1 and CDR2 (germline): SGHRS, YFSETQ. With 8 bases removed from V and 10 bases from J, the gap between germline ends came to 19 bases. This CDR3 spans 13 amino acids. In the authors' methods: Reference gene primers were amplified, and this amplification served to estimate nucleated cell counts. Data came from immunoSEQ multiplex PCR; TCRdb stores just in-frame clones and leaves some out. The V and J calls and clone size were taken over from that table, and D and trimming were inferred from the DNA. The data contain about 81,000 clones, about nine tenths of them seen just once; the ten biggest clones take up 10% to 15%.

The sequence came from an older man with active or convalescent COVID-19. J is TRBJ2-1 and V is TRBV5-1, with D possibly TRBD1 on 6 matching bases. Sequencing was done on a sample of peripheral blood. The DNA for the CDR3 is TGCGCCAGTATCACAGGGCCTACAGGGGAGCAGTTCTTC. Encoded protein: CASITGPTGEQFF.